The next 8 T cell receptor beta chains were all read from a single sample in a study of cytomegalovirus exposure and HLA in healthy donors. Primers included in the PCR were 60 Vbeta and 13 Jbeta primers. The protocol was immunoSEQ multiplex PCR, while the TCRdb copy is restricted to in-frame clones and leaves out a portion. The sample records 150,000 to 200,000 clones, roughly 77% being singletons. The sample consisted of PBMCs. The source of these receptors is a woman under 30 in good health and CMV-seronegative.

The chain has TRBV29-1 and TRBJ2-3, with 9 bases matching TRBD2. CDR3 length equals 14 residues. V shed 0 bases and J 5 bases; nucleotides not matched to a gene: 3. Germline values: CDR1 SQVTM, CDR2 ANQGSEA. The CDR3 DNA follows: TGCAGCGTTGAAGATCAGCGGGGGGTAGATACGCAGTATTTT. Translation: CSVEDQRGVDTQYF.

The gene calls are TRBV28 and TRBJ2-1, with 7 nucleotides matching TRBD1. Trimming removed 5 bases from V and 6 bases from J; junction bases left unmatched: 10. Germline CDR1 is MDHEN and CDR2 is SYDVKM. This CDR3 contains 15 residues. CDR3 sequence reads: CASSPTVGGSNEQFF. The CDR3 coding sequence is TGTGCCAGCAGTCCCACGGTAGGGGGCTCCAATGAGCAGTTCTTC.

The CDR3 loop reads CASSHTGTSLTGELFF. In DNA, the CDR3 is TGTGCCAGCAGCCATACCGGGACTAGCCTCACCGGGGAGCTGTTTTTT. The chain couples TRBV28 to TRBJ2-2; 9 nucleotides line up with TRBD2. Per the germline V gene, CDR1 is MDHEN and CDR2 is SYDVKM. The trim removed 6 bases at V and 4 bases at J, leaving 9 bases unmatched. The CDR3 length is 16 residues. Full variable domain (remainder filled in from reference TRBV28 and TRBJ2-2): DVKVTQSSRYLVKRTGEKVFLECVQDMDHENMFWYRQDPGLGLRLIYFSYDVKMKEKGDIPEGYSVSREKKERFSLILESASTNQTSMYLCASSHTGTSLTGELFFGEGSRLTVL.

This rearrangement joins TRBV2 to TRBJ1-1; 8 nucleotides match TRBD1. Germline V lookup: CDR1 SNHLY, CDR2 FYNNEI. The CDR3 is 14 amino acids. The V and J ends lost 2 bases and 3 bases, in that order; junction bases with no gene match: 2. CDR3 protein: CASSEQGAHTEAFF. CDR3 DNA sequence: TGTGCCAGCAGTGAACAGGGGGCCCACACTGAAGCTTTCTTT.

The chain combines TRBV28 with TRBJ1-2; no firm D call. Trimming took off 7 bases at V and 4 bases at J, with 16 bases between the two ends. Germline loops: CDR1 MDHEN, CDR2 SYDVKM. The CDR3 is 14 residues long. CDR3 amino acids: CASKTIGVFYGYTF. The CDR3 DNA follows: TGTGCCAGCAAGACTATTGGGGTGTTCTATGGCTACACCTTC.

V is TRBV7-2 and J is TRBJ1-1; no clear D. There are 14 residues in the CDR3. Trimming cost V 1 base and J 8 bases, with 14 bases left between them. Germline V CDR1 and CDR2: SGHTA, FQGNSA. Here the CDR3 DNA reads TGTGCCAGCAGCTTAGTAACATCCCTTATGGAAGCTTTCTTT. This codes for CASSLVTSLMEAFF.

This chain connects TRBV27 to TRBJ2-3; 13 nucleotides line up with TRBD2. The CDR3 sequence is 17 residues long. With 6 bases clipped from V and 4 bases from J, the junction kept 10 bases outside the gene matches. Germline loops: CDR1 MNHEY, CDR2 SMNVEV (reference sequence). The CDR3 sequence: CASSPRTSGSPSDTQYF. Written as DNA, the CDR3 is TGTGCCAGCAGCCCCCGGACTAGCGGGAGCCCATCAGATACGCAGTATTTT.

The chain is built from TRBV7-8 and TRBJ2-3; TRBD2 matches 11 bases. Germline V gene lookup returns CDR1 SGHVS and CDR2 FQNEAQ. After removal of 5 bases from V and 0 bases from J, the junction contained 10 bases not matched to a gene. The CDR3 extends over 18 amino acids. CDR3: CASSTDSGGGLSTDTQYF. As DNA, the CDR3 is TGTGCCAGCAGCACAGATAGCGGGGGGGGACTTAGCACAGATACGCAGTATTTT.